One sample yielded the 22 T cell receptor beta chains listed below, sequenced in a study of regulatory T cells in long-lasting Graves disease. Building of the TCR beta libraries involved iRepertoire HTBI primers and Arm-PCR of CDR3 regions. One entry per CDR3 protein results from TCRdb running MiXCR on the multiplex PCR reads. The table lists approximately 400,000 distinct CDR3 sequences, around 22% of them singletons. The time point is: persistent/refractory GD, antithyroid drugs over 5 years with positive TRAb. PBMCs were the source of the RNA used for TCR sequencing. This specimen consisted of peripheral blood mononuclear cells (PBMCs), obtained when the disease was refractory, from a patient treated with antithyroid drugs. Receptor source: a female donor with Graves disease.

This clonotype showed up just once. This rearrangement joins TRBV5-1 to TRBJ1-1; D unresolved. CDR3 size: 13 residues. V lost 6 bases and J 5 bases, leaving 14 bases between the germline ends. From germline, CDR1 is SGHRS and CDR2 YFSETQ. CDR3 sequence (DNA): TGCGCCAGCAACTTCCCCAGCGGGACTGAAGCTTTCTTT. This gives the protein CASNFPSGTEAFF.

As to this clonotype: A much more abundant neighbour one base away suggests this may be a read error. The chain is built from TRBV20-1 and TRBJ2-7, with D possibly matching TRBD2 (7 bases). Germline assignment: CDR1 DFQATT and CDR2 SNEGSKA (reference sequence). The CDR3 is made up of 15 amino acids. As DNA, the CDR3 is TGCAATGCTAGGCCGTGGGGGGGCGCGCCCTACGAGCAGTACTTC. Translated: CNARPWGGAPYEQYF.

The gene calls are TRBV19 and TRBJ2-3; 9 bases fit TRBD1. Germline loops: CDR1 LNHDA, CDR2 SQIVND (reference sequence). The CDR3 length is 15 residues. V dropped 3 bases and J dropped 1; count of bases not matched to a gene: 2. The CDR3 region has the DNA TGTGCCAGTAGTATGGGACAGGGTGGCACAGATACGCAGTATTTT. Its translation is CASSMGQGGTDTQYF.

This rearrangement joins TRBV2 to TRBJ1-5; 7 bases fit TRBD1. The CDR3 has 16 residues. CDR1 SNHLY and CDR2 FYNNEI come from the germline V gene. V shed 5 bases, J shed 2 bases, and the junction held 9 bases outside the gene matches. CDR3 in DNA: TGTGCCAGCAGTCAGACAGGGCCGGCGGGCAATCAGCCCCAGCATTTT. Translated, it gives CASSQTGPAGNQPQHF.

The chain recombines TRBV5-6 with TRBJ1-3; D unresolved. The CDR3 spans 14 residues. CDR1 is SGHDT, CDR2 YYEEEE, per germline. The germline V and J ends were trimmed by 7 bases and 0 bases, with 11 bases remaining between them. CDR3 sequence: CASAFGYSGNTIYF. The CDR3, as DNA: TGTGCCAGCGCCTTCGGATACTCTGGAAACACCATATATTTT.

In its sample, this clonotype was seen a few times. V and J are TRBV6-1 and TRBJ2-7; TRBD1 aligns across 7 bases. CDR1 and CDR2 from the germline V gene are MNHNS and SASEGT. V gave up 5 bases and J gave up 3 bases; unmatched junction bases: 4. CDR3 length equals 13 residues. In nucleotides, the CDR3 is TGTGCCAGCAGTCGGGACAGCTTCTACGAGCAGTACTTC. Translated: CASSRDSFYEQYF.

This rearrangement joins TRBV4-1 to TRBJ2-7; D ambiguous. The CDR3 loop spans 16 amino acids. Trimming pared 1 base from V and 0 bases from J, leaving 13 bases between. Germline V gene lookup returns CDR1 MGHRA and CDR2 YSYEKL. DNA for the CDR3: TGCGCCAGCAGCCAAGTTGCGTTTACCTTCTCCTACGAGCAGTACTTC. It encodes CASSQVAFTFSYEQYF.

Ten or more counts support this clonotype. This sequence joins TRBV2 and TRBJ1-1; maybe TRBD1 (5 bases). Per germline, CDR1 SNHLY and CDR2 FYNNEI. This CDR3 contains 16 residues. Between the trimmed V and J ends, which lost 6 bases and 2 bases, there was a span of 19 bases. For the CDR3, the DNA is TGTGCCAGCAGCCATCCTACCGACAGAAGAAACACTGAAGCTTTCTTT. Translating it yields CASSHPTDRRNTEAFF. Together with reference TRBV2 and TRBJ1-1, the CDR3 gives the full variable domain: EPEVTQTPSHQVTQMGQEVILRCVPISNHLYFYWYRQILGQKVEFLVSFYNNEISEKSEIFDDQFSVERPDGSNFTLKIRSTKLEDSAMYFCASSHPTDRRNTEAFFGQGTRLTVV.

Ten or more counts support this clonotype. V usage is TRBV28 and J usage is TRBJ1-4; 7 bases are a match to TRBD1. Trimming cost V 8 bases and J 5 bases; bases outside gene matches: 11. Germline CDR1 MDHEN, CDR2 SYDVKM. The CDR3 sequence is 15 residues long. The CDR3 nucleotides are TGTGCCAGCGGGACGCCGGGGACAGCGAATGAAAAACTGTTTTTT. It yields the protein CASGTPGTANEKLFF. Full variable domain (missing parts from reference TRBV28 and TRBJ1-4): DVKVTQSSRYLVKRTGEKVFLECVQDMDHENMFWYRQDPGLGLRLIYFSYDVKMKEKGDIPEGYSVSREKKERFSLILESASTNQTSMYLCASGTPGTANEKLFFGSGTQLSVL.

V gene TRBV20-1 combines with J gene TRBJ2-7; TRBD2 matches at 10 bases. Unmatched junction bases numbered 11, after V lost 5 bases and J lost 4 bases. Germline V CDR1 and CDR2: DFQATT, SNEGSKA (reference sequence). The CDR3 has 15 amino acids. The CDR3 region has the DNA TGCAGTGCTGTACGAAGACTAGCGGGCGGGTACGAGCAGTACTTC. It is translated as CSAVRRLAGGYEQYF.

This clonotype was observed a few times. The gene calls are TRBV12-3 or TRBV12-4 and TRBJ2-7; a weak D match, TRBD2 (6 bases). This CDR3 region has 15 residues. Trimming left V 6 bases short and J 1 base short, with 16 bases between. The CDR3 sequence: CASSLGGISSYEQYF. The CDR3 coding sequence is TGTGCCAGCAGCCTCGGGGGAATTTCGTCCTACGAGCAGTACTTC.

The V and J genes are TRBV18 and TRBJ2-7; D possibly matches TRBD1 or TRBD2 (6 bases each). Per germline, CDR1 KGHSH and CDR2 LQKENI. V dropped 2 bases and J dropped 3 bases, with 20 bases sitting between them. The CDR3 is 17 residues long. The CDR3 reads CASSPGAGAGTLYEQYF. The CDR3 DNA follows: TGTGCCAGCTCACCAGGGGCAGGGGCCGGGACTCTCTACGAGCAGTACTTC.

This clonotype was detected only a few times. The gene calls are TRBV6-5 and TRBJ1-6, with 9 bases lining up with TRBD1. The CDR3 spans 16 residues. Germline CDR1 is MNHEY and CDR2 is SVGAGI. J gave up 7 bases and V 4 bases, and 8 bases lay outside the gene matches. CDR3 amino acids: CASSSAGQGRNSPLHF. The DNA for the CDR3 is TGTGCCAGCAGTTCCGCCGGACAGGGGAGGAATTCACCCCTCCACTTT.

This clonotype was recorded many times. CDR3 in amino acids: CSAWRQGIQETQYF. The CDR3 coding sequence is TGCAGCGCCTGGAGACAGGGAATCCAAGAGACCCAGTACTTC. The V gene is TRBV29-1, the J gene TRBJ2-5, with TRBD1 identical over 7 bases. V shed 7 bases, J shed 1 base, and the junction held 9 bases outside the gene matches. The CDR3 is 14 amino acids. Germline values: CDR1 SQVTM, CDR2 ANQGSEA.

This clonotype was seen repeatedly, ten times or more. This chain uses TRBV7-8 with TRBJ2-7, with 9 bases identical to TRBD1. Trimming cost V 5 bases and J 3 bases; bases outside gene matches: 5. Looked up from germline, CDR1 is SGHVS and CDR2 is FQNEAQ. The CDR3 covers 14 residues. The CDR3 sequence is CASSLRDRDYEQYF. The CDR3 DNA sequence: TGTGCCAGCAGCCTCCGGGACAGGGACTACGAGCAGTACTTC.

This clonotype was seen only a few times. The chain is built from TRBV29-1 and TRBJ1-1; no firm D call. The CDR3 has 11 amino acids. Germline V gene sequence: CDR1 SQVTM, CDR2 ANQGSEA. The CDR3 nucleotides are TGCAGTGGAGCAGGGAACACTGAAGCTTTCTTT. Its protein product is CSGAGNTEAFF. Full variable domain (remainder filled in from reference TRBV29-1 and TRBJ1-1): SAVISQKPSRDICQRGTSLTIQCQVDSQVTMMFWYRQQPGQSLTLIATANQGSEATYESGFVIDKFPISRPNLTFSTLTVSNMSPEDSSIYLCSGAGNTEAFFGQGTRLTVV.

The CDR3 DNA sequence: TGTGCCAGCAGGCCGACGTCTGTCTTTGGCTACACCTTC. Its protein product is CASRPTSVFGYTF. The chain carries TRBV6-1 and TRBJ1-2, with D uncertain. From germline, CDR1 is MNHNS and CDR2 SASEGT. V lost 6 bases, J lost 7 bases, and 15 bases lay in between. CDR3 size: 13 residues.

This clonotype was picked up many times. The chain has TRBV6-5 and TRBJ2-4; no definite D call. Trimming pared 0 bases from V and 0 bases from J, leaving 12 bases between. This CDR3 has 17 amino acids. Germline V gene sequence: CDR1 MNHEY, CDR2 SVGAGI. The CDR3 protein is CASSYSIGDLAKNIQYF. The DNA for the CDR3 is TGTGCCAGCAGTTACTCGATTGGTGACCTAGCCAAAAACATTCAGTACTTC.

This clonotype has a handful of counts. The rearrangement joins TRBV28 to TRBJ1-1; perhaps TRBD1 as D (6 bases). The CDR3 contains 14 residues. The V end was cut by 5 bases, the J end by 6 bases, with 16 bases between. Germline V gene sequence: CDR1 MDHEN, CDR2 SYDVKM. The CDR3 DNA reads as TGTGCCAGCAGTCTGAGGACAGCTTCATCTGAAGCTTTCTTT. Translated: CASSLRTASSEAFF.

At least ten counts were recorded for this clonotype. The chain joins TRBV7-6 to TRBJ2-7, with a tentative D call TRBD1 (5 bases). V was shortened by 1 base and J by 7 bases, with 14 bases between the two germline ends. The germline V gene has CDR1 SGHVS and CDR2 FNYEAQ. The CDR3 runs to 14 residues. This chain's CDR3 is CASSLDPGSREQYF. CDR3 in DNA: TGTGCCAGCAGCTTAGATCCAGGGTCGAGGGAGCAGTACTTC.

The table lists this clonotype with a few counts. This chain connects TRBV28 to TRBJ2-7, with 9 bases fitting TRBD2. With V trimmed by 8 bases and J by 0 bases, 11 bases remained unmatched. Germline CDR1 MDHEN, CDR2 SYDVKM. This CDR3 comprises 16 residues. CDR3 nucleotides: TGTGCCAGCCCTTGGCTAGCGGGAAGAAGCTCCTACGAGCAGTACTTC. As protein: CASPWLAGRSSYEQYF.

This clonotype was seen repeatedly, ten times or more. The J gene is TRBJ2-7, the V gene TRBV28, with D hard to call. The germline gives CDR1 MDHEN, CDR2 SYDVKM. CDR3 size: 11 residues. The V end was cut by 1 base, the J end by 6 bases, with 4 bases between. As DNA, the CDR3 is TGTGCCAGCAGTTTATCGGCCGAGCAGTACTTC. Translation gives CASSLSAEQYF.